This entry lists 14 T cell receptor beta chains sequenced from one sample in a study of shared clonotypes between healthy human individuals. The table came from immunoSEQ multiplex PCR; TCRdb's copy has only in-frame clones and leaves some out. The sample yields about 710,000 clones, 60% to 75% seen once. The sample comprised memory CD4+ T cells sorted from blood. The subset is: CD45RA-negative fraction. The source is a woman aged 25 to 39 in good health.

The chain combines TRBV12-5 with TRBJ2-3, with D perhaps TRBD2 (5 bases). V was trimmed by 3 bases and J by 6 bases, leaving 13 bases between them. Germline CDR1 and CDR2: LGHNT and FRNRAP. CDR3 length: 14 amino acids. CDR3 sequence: CASGLKSRGDTQYF. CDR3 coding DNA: TGTGCTAGTGGTTTAAAGTCGCGAGGGGATACGCAGTATTTT.

The CDR3 loop reads CASSLGQGVTDTQYF. CDR3 sequence (DNA): TGTGCCAGCTCACTCGGACAGGGCGTAACAGATACGCAGTATTTT. The chain has TRBV18 and TRBJ2-3; 8 bases align to TRBD1. The CDR3 extends over 15 amino acids. With V trimmed by 4 bases and J by 3 bases, 6 bases remained unmatched. Germline CDR1 KGHSH, CDR2 LQKENI.

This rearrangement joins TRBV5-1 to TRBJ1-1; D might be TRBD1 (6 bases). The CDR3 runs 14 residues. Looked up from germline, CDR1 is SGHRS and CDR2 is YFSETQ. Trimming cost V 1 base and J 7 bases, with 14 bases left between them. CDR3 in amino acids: CASSLYSTGSEAFF. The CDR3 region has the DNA TGCGCCAGCAGCTTGTATTCAACAGGGAGTGAAGCTTTCTTT.

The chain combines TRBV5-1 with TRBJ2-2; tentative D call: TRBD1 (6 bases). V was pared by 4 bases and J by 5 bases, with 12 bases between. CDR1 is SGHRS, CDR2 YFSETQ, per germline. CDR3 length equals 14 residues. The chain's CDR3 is CASSITRGTGELFF. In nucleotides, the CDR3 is TGCGCCAGCAGCATTACGAGGGGGACCGGGGAGCTGTTTTTT.

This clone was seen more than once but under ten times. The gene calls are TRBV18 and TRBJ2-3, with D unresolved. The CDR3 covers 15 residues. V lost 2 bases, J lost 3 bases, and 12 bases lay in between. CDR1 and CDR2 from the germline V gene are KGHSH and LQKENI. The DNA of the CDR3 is TGTGCCAGCTCACCAGGGCGGCATGGGACAGATACGCAGTATTTT. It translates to CASSPGRHGTDTQYF.

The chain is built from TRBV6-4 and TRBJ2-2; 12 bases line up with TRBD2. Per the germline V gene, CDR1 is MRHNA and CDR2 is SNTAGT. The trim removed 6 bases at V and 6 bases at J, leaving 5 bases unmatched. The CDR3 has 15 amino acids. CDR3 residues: CASRKLAGGSGELFF. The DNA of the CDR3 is TGTGCCAGCAGAAAACTAGCGGGAGGTTCCGGGGAGCTGTTTTTT.

The CDR3 is CASSFRGGRTGELFF. The CDR3 region has the DNA TGTGCCAGCAGTTTTCGGGGAGGGAGGACCGGGGAGCTGTTTTTT. The chain couples TRBV27 to TRBJ2-2, with TRBD2 identical over 7 bases. CDR1 and CDR2 from the germline V gene are MNHEY and SMNVEV (reference sequence). The CDR3 runs to 15 residues. The junction had 6 bases not matched to a gene; V was cut back by 3 bases and J by 5 bases.

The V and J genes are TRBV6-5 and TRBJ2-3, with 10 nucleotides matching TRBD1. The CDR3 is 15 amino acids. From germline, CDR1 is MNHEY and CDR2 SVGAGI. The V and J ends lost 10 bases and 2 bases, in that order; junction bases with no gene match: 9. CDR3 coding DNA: TGTGCCACATCGGCCGGGACAGGGGTCACAGATACGCAGTATTTT. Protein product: CATSAGTGVTDTQYF.

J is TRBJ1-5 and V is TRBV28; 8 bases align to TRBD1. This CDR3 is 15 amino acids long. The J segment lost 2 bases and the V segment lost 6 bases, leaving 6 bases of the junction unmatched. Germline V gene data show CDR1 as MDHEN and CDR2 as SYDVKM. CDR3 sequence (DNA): TGTGCCAGCAGATCACAGGGGGGTGGCAATCAGCCCCAGCATTTT. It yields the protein CASRSQGGGNQPQHF.

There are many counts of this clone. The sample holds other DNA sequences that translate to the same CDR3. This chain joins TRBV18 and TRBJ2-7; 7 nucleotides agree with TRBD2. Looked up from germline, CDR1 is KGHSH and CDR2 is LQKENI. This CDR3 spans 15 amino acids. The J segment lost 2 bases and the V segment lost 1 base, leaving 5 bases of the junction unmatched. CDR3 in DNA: TGTGCCAGCTCACCACGGCGGGAGCTTCCCTACGAGCAGTACTTC. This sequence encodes CASSPRRELPYEQYF.

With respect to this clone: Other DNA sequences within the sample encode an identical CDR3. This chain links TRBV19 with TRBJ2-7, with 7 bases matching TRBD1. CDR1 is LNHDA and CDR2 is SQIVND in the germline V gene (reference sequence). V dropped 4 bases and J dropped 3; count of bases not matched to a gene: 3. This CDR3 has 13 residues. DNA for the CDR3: TGTGCCAGTAGTACCGGGGACAGCTACGAGCAGTACTTC. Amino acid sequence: CASSTGDSYEQYF.

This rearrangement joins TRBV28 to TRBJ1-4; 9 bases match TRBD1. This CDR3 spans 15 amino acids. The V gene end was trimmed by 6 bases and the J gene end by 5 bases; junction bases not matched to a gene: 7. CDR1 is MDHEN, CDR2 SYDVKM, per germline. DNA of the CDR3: TGTGCCAGCAGACCTTCGGGACAGGGAAATGAAAAACTGTTTTTT. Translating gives CASRPSGQGNEKLFF.

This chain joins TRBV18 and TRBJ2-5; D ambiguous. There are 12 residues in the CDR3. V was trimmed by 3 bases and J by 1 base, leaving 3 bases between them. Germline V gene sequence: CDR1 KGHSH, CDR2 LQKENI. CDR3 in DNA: TGTGCCAGCTCACCGATCCAAGAGACCCAGTACTTC. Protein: CASSPIQETQYF.

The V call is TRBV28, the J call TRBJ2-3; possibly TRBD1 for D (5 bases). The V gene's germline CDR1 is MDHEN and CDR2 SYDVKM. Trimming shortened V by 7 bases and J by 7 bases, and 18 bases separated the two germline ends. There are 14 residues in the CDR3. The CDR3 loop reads CASKTTQGRHTQYF. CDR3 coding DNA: TGTGCCAGCAAAACTACTCAGGGCCGACATACGCAGTATTTT.